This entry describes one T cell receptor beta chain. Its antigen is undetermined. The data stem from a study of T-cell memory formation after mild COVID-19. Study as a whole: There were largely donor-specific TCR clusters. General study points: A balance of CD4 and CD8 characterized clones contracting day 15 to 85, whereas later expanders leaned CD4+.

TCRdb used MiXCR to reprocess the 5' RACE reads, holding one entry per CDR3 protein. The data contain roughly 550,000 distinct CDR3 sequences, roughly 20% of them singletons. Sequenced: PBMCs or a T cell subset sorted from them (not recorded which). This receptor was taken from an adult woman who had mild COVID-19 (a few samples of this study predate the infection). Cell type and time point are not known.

The CDR3 DNA sequence: TGTGCCACCAGTGACCAAGTCGGATCCGGGGAGCTGTTTTTT. Translated: CATSDQVGSGELFF. The rearrangement uses TRBV24-1 and TRBJ2-2; D gene unclear. The length of the CDR3 is 14 residues. The germline CDR1 and CDR2 sequences are KGHDR and SFDVKD. The V end lost 4 bases, the J end lost 6 bases, and 11 bases lay between the germline ends.